This TCR beta chain was recorded in a study of blood T cell repertoires in COVID-19. Looking at the study overall: Samples came from the United States, Italy and Spain, spanning acute and convalescent COVID-19. PBMCs, B-cell-depleted T cells, or T cells were the source of the cDNA or gDNA that made up the material.

Germline CDR1 SGDLS, CDR2 YYNGEE. The CDR3 has 16 amino acids. With V trimmed by 3 bases and J by 1 base, 8 bases remained unmatched. The sample holds a few counts of this clone. Authors' processing steps: Reference gene primer amplification gave nucleated cell count estimates. Produced via immunoSEQ multiplex PCR; TCRdb's table is partial and in-frame only. That table supplies the V and J calls and clone size; D and trimming were determined from the DNA. The sample carries tens of thousands of clones, around 82% recorded once. Material for sequencing was peripheral blood. V is TRBV9 and J is TRBJ2-3; 7 bases line up with TRBD1. The receptor's source is a human donor in a cohort sampled during active COVID-19. CDR3 nucleotide sequence: TGTGCCAGCAGCGGGCACAGGGGCGTCGGCACAGATACGCAGTATTTT. Amino acid sequence: CASSGHRGVGTDTQYF.